What follows are 13 T cell receptor beta chains derived from one specimen sequenced in a study of cytomegalovirus exposure and HLA in healthy donors (dated by TCRdb to the late 2010s). Library creation used the immunoSEQ multiplex PCR assay. For the multiplex PCR, a mixture combining 60 forward primers for TCR Vbeta segments and 13 reverse primers for TCR Jbeta segments was used. Held by TCRdb, this immuneACCESS table contains in-frame sequences only and omits some clones. Under half of the omission traces to an unresolved V gene where checked; the cause of the rest is unknown. The table for this sample records 100,000 to 150,000 clones. The top ten clonotypes cover more than 1% of the sample. The sequencing sample was made of PBMCs. All receptors derive from a man aged 18 to 29 in good health and CMV-seronegative.

This chain joins TRBV5-1 and TRBJ2-1; the D gene is possibly TRBD1 (6 bases). The CDR3 is 15 amino acids. The germline gives CDR1 SGHRS, CDR2 YFSETQ. V lost 6 bases to trimming and J lost 7 bases, with 20 bases between them. This CDR3 is CASTQGGGPLNEQFF. CDR3 nucleotide sequence: TGCGCCAGCACCCAAGGGGGTGGGCCTCTTAATGAGCAGTTCTTC.

The rearrangement joins TRBV14 to TRBJ2-7; D is perhaps TRBD2 (6 bases). V was clipped by 1 base and J by 6 bases, with 10 bases between them. This CDR3 comprises 13 residues. The germline CDR1 and CDR2 sequences are SGHDN and FVKESK. The chain's CDR3 is CASSQALGGEQYF. As DNA, the CDR3 is TGTGCCAGCAGCCAAGCCTTGGGGGGCGAGCAGTACTTC.

This chain joins TRBV20-1 and TRBJ2-7; possibly TRBD1 for D (6 bases). The CDR3 covers 11 residues. Trimming cost V 3 bases and J 5 bases, with 8 bases left between them. Looked up from germline, CDR1 is DFQATT and CDR2 is SNEGSKA (reference sequence). As DNA, the CDR3 is TGCAGTGCTAGTACAGGGAACGAGCAGTACTTC. Its translation is CSASTGNEQYF.

The chain uses TRBV6-1 and TRBJ1-2; D remains unclear. CDR1 and CDR2 from the germline V gene are MNHNS and SASEGT. The CDR3 is 13 amino acids. V dropped 3 bases and J dropped 4 bases, with 9 bases sitting between them. The DNA of the CDR3 is TGTGCCAGCAGTGAGCCGGTAATCTATGGCTACACCTTC. Translated, it gives CASSEPVIYGYTF.

The J gene is TRBJ1-1, the V gene TRBV5-1; D is uncertain. Germline V CDR1 and CDR2: SGHRS, YFSETQ. The CDR3 has 16 residues. V gave up 0 bases and J gave up 0 bases, with 12 bases separating them. The CDR3, as DNA: TGCGCCAGCAGCTTGGGGGTTGGAGAGTTGAACACTGAAGCTTTCTTT. Its protein is CASSLGVGELNTEAFF.

This sequence joins TRBV7-3 and TRBJ2-1; D is perhaps TRBD2 (6 bases). Germline lookup yields CDR1 SGHTA and CDR2 FQGTGA. This CDR3 has 15 amino acids. Trimming took 6 bases from V and 7 from J, leaving 19 bases between them. CDR3 DNA sequence: TGTGCCAGCAGTTTACCGAGGACTACTTATAATGAGCAGTTCTTC. It is translated as CASSLPRTTYNEQFF.

The V and J genes are TRBV9 and TRBJ2-7, with 8 bases that match TRBD1. The CDR3 covers 15 residues. Germline V gives CDR1 SGDLS, CDR2 YYNGEE. After removal of 3 bases from V and 5 bases from J, the junction contained 10 bases not matched to a gene. As DNA, the CDR3 is TGTGCCAGCAGCGCGGACAGGGACTTAGGTCACGAGCAGTACTTC. Encoded protein: CASSADRDLGHEQYF.

The gene calls are TRBV7-6 and TRBJ1-2, with 7 bases aligning to TRBD1. Germline CDR1 is SGHVS and CDR2 is FNYEAQ. The ends lost 2 bases at V and 9 bases at J; junction bases unmatched: 6. This CDR3 spans 13 amino acids. The CDR3 sequence: CASSLKTGSSYTF. The DNA for the CDR3 is TGTGCCAGCAGCTTAAAGACAGGGAGTAGCTACACCTTC.

The chain carries TRBV9 and TRBJ2-6, with TRBD2 identical over 10 bases. J gave up 3 bases and V 0 bases, and 6 bases lay outside the gene matches. The germline CDR1 and CDR2 sequences are SGDLS and YYNGEE. CDR3 size: 18 residues. The CDR3 region is CASSVVSGGAFGANVLTF. In DNA form, the CDR3 reads TGTGCCAGCAGCGTAGTAAGCGGGGGGGCGTTTGGGGCCAACGTCCTGACTTTC.

The chain has TRBV30 and TRBJ1-2, with TRBD1 matching over 8 bases. V was clipped by 5 bases and J by 8 bases; unmatched bases: 10. The CDR3 is 13 residues long. Looked up from germline, CDR1 is GTSNPN and CDR2 is SVGIG (reference sequence). The CDR3 loop is CAWRGDRFWGYTF. The CDR3 coding sequence is TGTGCCTGGCGTGGGGACAGGTTCTGGGGCTACACCTTC.

This chain connects TRBV7-9 to TRBJ1-2; D is unclear. Germline V gene lookup returns CDR1 SEHNR and CDR2 FQNEAQ (reference sequence). The ends were cut back, 5 bases at V and 4 bases at J, with 17 bases in the middle. CDR3 length: 15 amino acids. CDR3 nucleotides: TGTGCCAGCAGCCCCCGTCCGGTCCCCATCTATGGCTACACCTTC. It encodes CASSPRPVPIYGYTF.

The J gene is TRBJ2-2, the V gene TRBV6-1; 10 bases fit TRBD1. The trim removed 5 bases at V and 5 bases at J, leaving 5 bases unmatched. The CDR3 has 15 residues. Germline lookup yields CDR1 MNHNS and CDR2 SASEGT. CDR3 nucleotide sequence: TGTGCCAGCAGTTCGACAGGGGGCATTACCGGGGAGCTGTTTTTT. It codes for CASSSTGGITGELFF.

The chain joins TRBV28 to TRBJ1-5; D gene ambiguous. The germline V and J ends were trimmed by 1 base and 2 bases, with 12 bases remaining between them. The CDR3 sequence is 16 residues long. From germline, CDR1 is MDHEN and CDR2 SYDVKM. CDR3 protein: CASSLSPGVGNQPQHF. CDR3 DNA sequence: TGTGCCAGCAGTTTATCACCCGGGGTCGGCAATCAGCCCCAGCATTTT.